This T cell receptor (beta chain) is drawn from a study of T cells of healthy individuals. V lost 4 bases and J 0 bases, leaving 11 bases between the germline ends. The germline V gene encodes CDR1 SGHRS and CDR2 YFSETQ. The CDR3 covers 14 residues. A single record per CDR3 protein comes from TCRdb applying MiXCR to the 5' RACE reads. The data contain approximately 58,000 distinct CDR3 sequences, 14% to 15% of them singletons. The receptor was derived from a human donor in good health. The chain carries TRBV5-1 and TRBJ2-7; D is undetermined. In DNA form, the CDR3 reads TGCGCCAGCAGCGTGGCCCAGGCCTCCTACGAGCAGTACTTC. It translates to CASSVAQASYEQYF.